Shown below are 18 T cell receptor beta chains from a single sample sequenced in a study of blood T cell repertoires in COVID-19. Repertoires were generated with immunoSEQ multiplex PCR, while TCRdb's copy carries only in-frame clones and drops some. The sample has hundreds of thousands of clones, 75% to 90% seen once; the top ten hold 1%. The source material was PBMCs or T cells enriched from blood (not recorded which). The source of these receptors is a man between 18 and 35 years old who had recovered from COVID-19.

V and J are TRBV11-2 and TRBJ1-6; the D gene is possibly TRBD1 (6 bases). V dropped 2 bases and J dropped 5 bases, with 13 bases sitting between them. CDR3 size: 16 residues. The germline gives CDR1 SGHAT, CDR2 FQNNGV. CDR3 sequence: CASSLTGILNNSPLHF. As DNA, the CDR3 is TGTGCCAGCAGCTTAACAGGGATACTTAATAATTCACCCCTCCACTTT. The variable domain in full, completed from reference TRBV11-2 and TRBJ1-6, reads EAGVAQSPRYKIIEKRQSVAFWCNPISGHATLYWYQQILGQGPKLLIQFQNNGVVDDSQLPKDRFSAERLKGVDSTLKIQPAKLEDSAVYLCASSLTGILNNSPLHFGNGTRLTVT.

The rearrangement links TRBV27 to TRBJ2-7; D perhaps matches TRBD1 (5 bases). V was trimmed by 3 bases and J by 4 bases, leaving 16 bases between them. CDR1 MNHEY and CDR2 SMNVEV come from the germline V gene (reference sequence). The CDR3 contains 15 residues. CDR3 DNA: TGTGCCAGCAGTTTTCGTTTGAGACAGAATTACGAGCAGTACTTC. It yields the protein CASSFRLRQNYEQYF.

The V call is TRBV9, the J call TRBJ2-3; 8 bases map to TRBD2. Germline CDR1 is SGDLS and CDR2 is YYNGEE. Germline trimming cut 0 bases from V and 0 bases from J; bases unmatched to any gene: 3. The CDR3 consists of 16 residues. The CDR3 region has the DNA TGTGCCAGCAGCGTAGCGATAGCGGGAAGCACAGATACGCAGTATTTT. It is translated as CASSVAIAGSTDTQYF.

The chain combines TRBV19 with TRBJ2-7; D is perhaps TRBD2 (6 bases). The CDR3 covers 13 residues. Germline CDR1 is LNHDA and CDR2 is SQIVND (reference sequence). V lost 7 bases and J lost 1, with 11 bases in between. The CDR3 region is CASMRRGSYEQYF. The CDR3, as DNA: TGTGCCAGTATGAGGAGGGGTTCCTACGAGCAGTACTTC.

The chain combines TRBV3-1 (or the pseudogene TRBV3-2) with TRBJ2-2; weak D call: TRBD2 (6 bases). V lost 2 bases to trimming and J lost 2 bases, with 15 bases between them. The V gene's germline CDR1 is LGHDT and CDR2 YNNKEL (reference sequence). This CDR3 has 17 residues. The CDR3 coding sequence is TGTGCCAGCAGCCAATACGGACTAACTCAAAACACCGGGGAGCTGTTTTTT. Protein product: CASSQYGLTQNTGELFF.

The chain couples TRBV12-3 or TRBV12-4 to TRBJ2-1; the D gene is possibly TRBD1 (7 bases). CDR3 size: 12 residues. Deletions cut 3 bases from V and 15 bases from J, with 15 bases between. CDR3 nucleotide sequence: TGTGCCAGCAGTTTTGGGACAGTCGGGAGGTTCTTC. Its protein product is CASSFGTVGRFF.

The chain is built from TRBV19 and TRBJ1-5, with TRBD1 matching 7 bases. V was clipped by 3 bases and J by 0 bases; unmatched bases: 8. There are 17 residues in the CDR3. Germline V gene data show CDR1 as LNHDA and CDR2 as SQIVND (reference sequence). The CDR3 region is CASSMGQRGYSNQPQHF. Here the CDR3 DNA reads TGTGCCAGTAGTATGGGACAGAGAGGCTATAGCAATCAGCCCCAGCATTTT.

In nucleotides, the CDR3 is TGTGCCAGCAGTGACTATACAGGGACGGGTCTTCGGAACAATGAGCAGTTCTTC. Protein: CASSDYTGTGLRNNEQFF. V and J are TRBV2 and TRBJ2-1; the D gene is possibly TRBD1 (6 bases). V was clipped by 3 bases and J by 5 bases, with 23 bases between them. CDR1 and CDR2 (germline): SNHLY, FYNNEI. The CDR3 length is 18 residues. The full variable domain, rest sourced from reference TRBV2 and TRBJ2-1, is EPEVTQTPSHQVTQMGQEVILRCVPISNHLYFYWYRQILGQKVEFLVSFYNNEISEKSEIFDDQFSVERPDGSNFTLKIRSTKLEDSAMYFCASSDYTGTGLRNNEQFFGPGTRLTVL.

The rearrangement joins TRBV11-2 to TRBJ2-2, with D tentatively TRBD1 (5 bases). The CDR3 is made up of 12 amino acids. The V gene lost 5 bases and the J gene lost 10 bases, with 11 bases spanning the gap. The germline V gene has CDR1 SGHAT and CDR2 FQNNGV. In DNA, the CDR3 is TGTGCCAGCAGCAGGGGTTCCGAGGAGCTGTTTTTT. Protein product: CASSRGSEELFF.

This rearrangement joins TRBV13 to TRBJ1-4, with D unresolved. Trimming cost V 2 bases and J 5 bases, with 15 bases left between them. The CDR3 consists of 16 residues. Germline CDR1 is PRHDT and CDR2 is FYEKMQ (reference sequence). The DNA for the CDR3 is TGTGCCAGCAGCTTATCCGCCCGAGGAGGGAATGAAAAACTGTTTTTT. Its protein is CASSLSARGGNEKLFF. Full variable domain (outside the CDR3, taken from reference TRBV13 and TRBJ1-4): AAGVIQSPRHLIKEKRETATLKCYPIPRHDTVYWYQQGPGQDPQFLISFYEKMQSDKGSIPDRFSAQQFSDYHSELNMSSLELGDSALYFCASSLSARGGNEKLFFGSGTQLSVL.

The V and J genes are TRBV30 and TRBJ2-1, with 7 positions matching TRBD1. CDR1 and CDR2 (germline): GTSNPN, SVGIG (reference sequence). The ends lost 3 bases at V and 2 bases at J; junction bases unmatched: 13. This CDR3 contains 17 residues. For the CDR3, the DNA is TGTGCCTGGAGATCGTTGGCCAGGGGGATGCCCTACAATGAGCAGTTCTTC. This gives the protein CAWRSLARGMPYNEQFF.

V usage is TRBV7-9 and J usage is TRBJ2-1; maybe TRBD2 (6 bases). The germline gives CDR1 SEHNR, CDR2 FQNEAQ (reference sequence). V lost 5 bases and J lost 8, with 16 bases in between. This CDR3 spans 14 amino acids. CDR3 nucleotide sequence: TGTGCCAGCAGCCCCATGTCGGTAGCGGATGAGCAGTTCTTC. Its translation: CASSPMSVADEQFF.

The chain uses TRBV6-2 or TRBV6-3 and TRBJ2-3, with TRBD2 matching over 7 bases. After removal of 2 bases from V and 6 bases from J, the junction contained 8 bases not matched to a gene. Germline CDR1 is MNHEY and CDR2 is SVGEGT. The CDR3 runs 15 residues. The CDR3 here is CASSYPLAGVDTQYF. The CDR3 DNA sequence: TGTGCCAGCAGTTACCCCCTGGCGGGAGTGGATACGCAGTATTTT.

This chain joins TRBV7-9 and TRBJ2-3; 9 bases line up with TRBD2. CDR3 length: 15 residues. The ends lost 3 bases at V and 4 bases at J; junction bases unmatched: 5. Germline CDR1 SEHNR, CDR2 FQNEAQ (reference sequence). The CDR3 DNA reads as TGTGCCAGCAGCTTGGGGACTAGCCCCGCAGATACGCAGTATTTT. This encodes CASSLGTSPADTQYF.

This rearrangement joins TRBV7-2 to TRBJ2-7; 7 nucleotides agree with TRBD2. This CDR3 contains 15 residues. CDR1 and CDR2 from the germline V gene are SGHTA and FQGNSA. After removal of 1 base from V and 5 bases from J, the junction contained 8 bases not matched to a gene. The CDR3 loop is CASSLESGVGDEQYF. The CDR3 DNA sequence: TGTGCCAGCAGCTTAGAAAGCGGGGTGGGGGACGAGCAGTACTTC.

V and J are TRBV19 and TRBJ2-5; the D gene is possibly TRBD2 (7 bases). This CDR3 is 16 amino acids long. Trimming took off 5 bases at V and 4 bases at J, with 20 bases between the two ends. CDR1 and CDR2 from the germline V gene are LNHDA and SQIVND (reference sequence). The CDR3: CASSYGGRGRGETQYF. The DNA of the CDR3 is TGTGCCAGTAGTTACGGAGGGAGGGGGAGAGGAGAGACCCAGTACTTC.

The V call is TRBV2, the J call TRBJ2-7; D might be TRBD1 (6 bases). The CDR3 loop spans 11 amino acids. Germline values: CDR1 SNHLY, CDR2 FYNNEI. The V and J ends lost 8 bases and 6 bases respectively, with 11 bases between them. The DNA for the CDR3 is TGTGCCAGCCAGGGGTGGTTCGAGCAGTACTTC. It yields the protein CASQGWFEQYF.

This clone was picked up one time. The sample carries other DNA sequences with the same CDR3. CDR3 amino acids: CSVAGTGLYEQYF. Here the CDR3 DNA reads TGCAGCGTGGCCGGGACAGGGCTCTACGAGCAGTACTTC. This rearrangement joins TRBV29-1 to TRBJ2-7; 9 positions agree with TRBD1. Unmatched junction bases numbered 6, after V lost 6 bases and J lost 3 bases. The CDR3 covers 13 residues. Germline V CDR1 and CDR2: SQVTM, ANQGSEA.